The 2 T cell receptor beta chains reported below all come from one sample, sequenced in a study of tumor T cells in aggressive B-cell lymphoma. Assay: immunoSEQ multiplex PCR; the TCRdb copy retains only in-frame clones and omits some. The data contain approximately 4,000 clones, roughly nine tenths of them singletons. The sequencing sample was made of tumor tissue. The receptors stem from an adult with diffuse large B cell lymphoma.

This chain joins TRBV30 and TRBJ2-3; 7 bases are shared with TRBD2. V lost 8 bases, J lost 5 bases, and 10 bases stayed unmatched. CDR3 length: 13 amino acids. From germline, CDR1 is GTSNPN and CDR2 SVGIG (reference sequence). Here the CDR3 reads CARQLVAGDTQYF. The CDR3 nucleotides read TGTGCCAGACAACTGGTAGCGGGAGATACGCAGTATTTT. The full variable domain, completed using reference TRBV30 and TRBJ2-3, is SQTIHQWPATLVQPVGSPLSLECTVEGTSNPNLYWYRQAAGRGLQLLFYSVGIGQISSEVPQNLSASRPQDRQFILSSKKLLLSDSGFYLCARQLVAGDTQYFGPGTRLTVL.

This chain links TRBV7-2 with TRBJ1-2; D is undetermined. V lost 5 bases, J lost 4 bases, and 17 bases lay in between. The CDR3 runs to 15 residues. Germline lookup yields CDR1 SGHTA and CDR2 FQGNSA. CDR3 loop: CASSVQGSLAYGYTF. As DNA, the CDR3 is TGTGCCAGCAGCGTCCAAGGTAGTTTAGCCTATGGCTACACCTTC. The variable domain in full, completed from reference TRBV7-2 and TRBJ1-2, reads GAGVSQSPSNKVTEKGKDVELRCDPISGHTALYWYRQSLGQGLEFLIYFQGNSAPDKSGLPSDRFSAERTGGSVSTLTIQRTQQEDSAVYLCASSVQGSLAYGYTFGSGTRLTVV.